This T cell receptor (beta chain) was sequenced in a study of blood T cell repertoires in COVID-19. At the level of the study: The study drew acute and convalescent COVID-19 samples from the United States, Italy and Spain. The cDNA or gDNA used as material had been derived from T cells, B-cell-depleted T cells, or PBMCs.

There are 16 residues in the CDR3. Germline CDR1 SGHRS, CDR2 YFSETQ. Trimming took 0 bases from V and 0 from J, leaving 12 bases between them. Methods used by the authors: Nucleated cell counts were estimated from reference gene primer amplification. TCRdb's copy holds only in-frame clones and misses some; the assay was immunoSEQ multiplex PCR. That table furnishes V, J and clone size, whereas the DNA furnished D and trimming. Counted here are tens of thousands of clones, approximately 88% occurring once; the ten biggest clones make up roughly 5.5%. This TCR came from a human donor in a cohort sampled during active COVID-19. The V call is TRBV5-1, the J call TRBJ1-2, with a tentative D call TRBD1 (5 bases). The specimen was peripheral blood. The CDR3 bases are TGCGCCAGCAGCTTGGGGTGGGGCTCAGCTAACTATGGCTACACCTTC. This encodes CASSLGWGSANYGYTF. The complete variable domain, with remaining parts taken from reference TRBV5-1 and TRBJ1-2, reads KAGVTQTPRYLIKTRGQQVTLSCSPISGHRSVSWYQQTPGQGLQFLFEYFSETQRNKGNFPGRFSGRQFSNSRSEMNVSTLELGDSALYLCASSLGWGSANYGYTFGSGTRLTVV.